Listed below are T cell receptor beta chains from one sample, sequenced in a study of control samples from healthy donors and cancer patients. Measured with immunoSEQ multiplex PCR; TCRdb has only the in-frame clones, and not every one. The repertoire includes roughly 100,000 clones, roughly 94% of them detected once, and 2% to 2.5% sits in the top ten. Sample: blood. The origin of the receptors is a woman younger than 35 in good health. Each CDR3 is given with its conserved first and last residue. Fields, in order: V gene, D gene, clone size, J gene, CDR3 DNA, CDR3 protein. The D gene is left open where the match is weak. Size values are once, few and many counts, or a class for expanded clones, and some rows have none.

V: TRBV25-1
D: NA
size: NA
J: TRBJ1-4
DNA: TGTGCCAGCAGTCCCCGGGCCCCAGAAATTGAAAAACTGTTTTTT
CDR3: CASSPRAPEIEKLFF

V: TRBV2
D: TRBD1
size: NA
J: TRBJ1-1
DNA: TGTGCCAGCAGTCCGGGACGGGCGACAGGGGGTGAAGCTTTCTTT
CDR3: CASSPGRATGGEAFF

V: TRBV4-1
D: TRBD2
size: NA
J: TRBJ2-3
DNA: TGCGCCAGCAGCCAAGATCTCACTAGCGGGAGAGATACGCAGTATTTT
CDR3: CASSQDLTSGRDTQYF

V: TRBV5-4
D: TRBD1
size: NA
J: TRBJ1-2
DNA: TGTGCCAGCAGATTGGCCAGGGGGAGTAACTATGGCTACACCTTC
CDR3: CASRLARGSNYGYTF

V: TRBV6-5
D: TRBD2
size: NA
J: TRBJ2-1
DNA: TGTGCCAGCAGCCCCGGTTTGCGGGGGGAGAATGAGCAGTTCTTC
CDR3: CASSPGLRGENEQFF

V: TRBV11-2
D: NA
size: NA
J: TRBJ2-1
DNA: TGTGCCAGCAGCTTAGGAACCGGGGGATCTCCGCGTTACAATGAGCAGTTCTTC
CDR3: CASSLGTGGSPRYNEQFF

V: TRBV7-9
D: TRBD1
size: NA
J: TRBJ1-2
DNA: TGTGCCAGCAGCCCGGGACAGAAATCCTATGGCTACACCTTC
CDR3: CASSPGQKSYGYTF

V: TRBV6-4
D: NA
size: NA
J: TRBJ2-3
DNA: TGTGCCAGCAGTGAAAGGGGAACAGATACGCAGTATTTT
CDR3: CASSERGTDTQYF

V: TRBV3-1/TRBV3-2
D: NA
size: NA
J: TRBJ1-1
DNA: TGTGCCAGCAGCCAAGATCCCAGGACGTACGAAGCTTTCTTT
CDR3: CASSQDPRTYEAFF

V: TRBV6-5
D: NA
size: NA
J: TRBJ2-5
DNA: TGTGCCAGCAGTTATAGGGGCCAAGAGACCCAGTACTTC
CDR3: CASSYRGQETQYF

V: TRBV14
D: TRBD1
size: NA
J: TRBJ1-1
DNA: TGTGCCAGCAGCCAAATGAGGGGGCGGGCGGTCACTGAAGCTTTCTTT
CDR3: CASSQMRGRAVTEAFF

V: TRBV6-5
D: NA
size: NA
J: TRBJ2-2
DNA: TGTGCCAGCAGTTACGGTTGGGGGGAGCTGTTTTTT
CDR3: CASSYGWGELFF

V: TRBV11-2
D: TRBD2
size: NA
J: TRBJ2-1
DNA: TGTGCCAGCAGCTCCCTCGGACTAGCGGAAATTGTAAATGAGCAGTTCTTC
CDR3: CASSSLGLAEIVNEQFF

V: TRBV10-3
D: TRBD1
size: NA
J: TRBJ2-7
DNA: TGTGCCATAAGGGACAGGGGGCGCTCCTACGAGCAGTACTTC
CDR3: CAIRDRGRSYEQYF

V: TRBV6-4
D: NA
size: NA
J: TRBJ2-1
DNA: TGTGCCAGCAGTGTCTTAGCGGAAACTTCCTACAATGAGCAGTTCTTC
CDR3: CASSVLAETSYNEQFF

V: TRBV5-6
D: NA
size: NA
J: TRBJ2-7
DNA: TGTGCCAGCAGCTTTGGCAACTACGAGCAGTACTTC
CDR3: CASSFGNYEQYF

V: TRBV27
D: TRBD2
size: NA
J: TRBJ2-4
DNA: TGTGCCAGCAGTTCAACTAGCGGCCTAGCCAAAAACATTCAGTACTTC
CDR3: CASSSTSGLAKNIQYF

V: TRBV9
D: NA
size: once
J: TRBJ2-3
DNA: TGTGCCAGCAGCGTCTCGCGGTGGGGGATTTCTAGCACAGATACGCAGTATTTT
CDR3: CASSVSRWGISSTDTQYF

V: TRBV3-1/TRBV3-2
D: TRBD1
size: NA
J: TRBJ2-3
DNA: TGTGCCAGCAGCACAAGACAGGGTTGGGATACGCAGTATTTT
CDR3: CASSTRQGWDTQYF

V: TRBV6-5
D: NA
size: NA
J: TRBJ1-2
DNA: TGTGCCAGCAGTTACTCGGGAGTTAACTATGGCTACACCTTC
CDR3: CASSYSGVNYGYTF

V: TRBV24-1
D: NA
size: once
J: TRBJ2-5
DNA: TGTGCCACCAGTGACCTCGACCGGGACCGCTGGTACTTC
CDR3: CATSDLDRDRWYF

V: TRBV5-4
D: TRBD2
size: NA
J: TRBJ2-7
DNA: TGTGCCAGCAGCCGGAGCGGGAGGGCCGTCAACGAGCAGTACTTC
CDR3: CASSRSGRAVNEQYF

V: TRBV5-8
D: NA
size: NA
J: TRBJ2-7
DNA: TGTGCCAGCAGCTTGACAGTGAGGCACGAGCAGTACTTC
CDR3: CASSLTVRHEQYF

V: TRBV7-9
D: NA
size: NA
J: TRBJ1-2
DNA: TGTGCCAGCAGCCGTTGGGATTTCTATGGCTACACCTTC
CDR3: CASSRWDFYGYTF

V: TRBV24-1
D: TRBD1
size: NA
J: TRBJ2-3
DNA: TGTGCCACCAGTGACACCACTACAGGGGCAGATACGCAGTATTTT
CDR3: CATSDTTTGADTQYF

V: TRBV5-1
D: NA
size: NA
J: TRBJ2-1
DNA: TGCGCCAGCAGCTTTGACAGCTCCTACAATGAGCAGTTCTTC
CDR3: CASSFDSSYNEQFF

V: TRBV28
D: TRBD1
size: NA
J: TRBJ1-3
DNA: TGTGCCAGCAGTGGCTCGACAGGGTACGGAAACACCATATATTTT
CDR3: CASSGSTGYGNTIYF

V: TRBV4-1
D: NA
size: NA
J: TRBJ2-7
DNA: TGCGCCAGCAGCCAACACGGGCCGGGTGGCCCTTACGAGCAGTACTTC
CDR3: CASSQHGPGGPYEQYF

V: TRBV10-3
D: NA
size: NA
J: TRBJ2-7
DNA: TGTGCCACATCGTCAGCTAGCCTTGCGGACGAGCAGTACTTC
CDR3: CATSSASLADEQYF